This T cell receptor (beta chain) was retrieved from a study of shared clonotypes between healthy human individuals. Regarding the study as a whole: Estimated clonotype richness was generally higher in naive than memory subsets.

The CDR3 covers 12 residues. The V gene's germline CDR1 is SSHAT and CDR2 FNYEAQ (reference sequence). Healthy and HIV-negative, the adult donors had no recent acute infections or vaccinations. Genomic DNA per cell subset filled all wells of several immunoSEQ plates. Per the authors' pipeline: There were no quality scores in the junction-only immunoSEQ sequences, so filtering differed. The table came from immunoSEQ multiplex PCR; TCRdb's copy has only in-frame clones and leaves some out. That table gives V, J and clone size, and the DNA gave D and trimming. In the table there are about 2.4 million clones, around nine tenths of which are singletons. A remark on this clone: No antigen is known for it. One junction end disagrees with the germline gene, perhaps due to a read error.

The TCR sequence derives from a man aged 18 to 30 in good health. The chain couples TRBV7-7 to TRBJ2-7; D unclear. The sample comprised naive CD4+ T cells sorted from blood. Subset described: CD45RA+ positively selected. This CDR3 reads CASSDPSYEQYF. CDR3 in DNA: TGTGCTAGCAGCGACCCCTCCTACGAGCAGTACTTC.